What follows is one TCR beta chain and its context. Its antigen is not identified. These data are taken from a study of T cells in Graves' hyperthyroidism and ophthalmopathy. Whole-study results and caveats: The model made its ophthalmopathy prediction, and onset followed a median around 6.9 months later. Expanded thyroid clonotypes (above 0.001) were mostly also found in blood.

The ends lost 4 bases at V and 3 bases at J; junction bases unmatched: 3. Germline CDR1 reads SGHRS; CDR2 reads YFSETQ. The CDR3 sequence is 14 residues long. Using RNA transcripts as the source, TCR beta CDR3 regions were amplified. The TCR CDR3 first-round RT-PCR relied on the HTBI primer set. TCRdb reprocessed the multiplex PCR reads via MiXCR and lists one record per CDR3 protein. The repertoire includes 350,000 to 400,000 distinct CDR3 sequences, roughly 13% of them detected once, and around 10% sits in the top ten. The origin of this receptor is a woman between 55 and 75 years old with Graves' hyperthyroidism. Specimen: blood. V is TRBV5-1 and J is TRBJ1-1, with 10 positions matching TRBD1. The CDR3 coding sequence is TGCGCCAGCAGCCGCGGGACAGGGGACACTGAAGCTTTCTTT. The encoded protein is CASSRGTGDTEAFF.